This entry lists 18 T cell receptor beta chains sequenced from one sample in a study of CD8 T cells in Susac syndrome. Random hexamers served to reverse transcribe roughly 0.5 to 1 ug RNA. One entry per CDR3 protein, called by TCRdb with MiXCR from the immunoSEQ multiplex PCR reads. The sample includes more than 110,000 distinct CDR3 sequences, around 94% of them seen just once. Material for sequencing was CD8+ T cells from PBMCs. The receptors stem from a human donor in good health.

The rearrangement uses TRBV7-9 and TRBJ2-7; 12 bases map to TRBD2. Germline V gives CDR1 SEHNR, CDR2 FQNEAQ (reference sequence). Unmatched junction bases numbered 7, after V lost 5 bases and J lost 2 bases. This CDR3 is built from 16 residues. CDR3 sequence (DNA): TGTGCCAGCAGCCCATCACTAGCGGGAGGACCCTACGAGCAGTACTTC. Translating gives CASSPSLAGGPYEQYF.

The V call is TRBV2, the J call TRBJ2-7; 8 positions match TRBD1. This CDR3 has 13 amino acids. Germline CDR1 reads SNHLY; CDR2 reads FYNNEI. The trim removed 9 bases at V and 5 bases at J, leaving 9 bases unmatched. The CDR3 region has the DNA TGTGCCAGAGAGACAGGGGAGAAGGACGAGCAGTACTTC. The encoded protein is CARETGEKDEQYF.

J is TRBJ2-5 and V is TRBV12-5, with TRBD1 as a possible D gene (5 bases). CDR3 length: 13 residues. V was shortened by 6 bases and J by 5 bases, with 13 bases between the two germline ends. Germline V lookup: CDR1 LGHNT, CDR2 FRNRAP. Written as DNA, the CDR3 is TGTGCTAGTGGAACGGACACCCGTGAGACCCAGTACTTC. Its translation is CASGTDTRETQYF.

The rearrangement joins TRBV27 to TRBJ2-1; 14 nucleotides match TRBD2. Germline V gives CDR1 MNHEY, CDR2 SMNVEV (reference sequence). CDR3 length equals 16 residues. The junction had 4 bases not matched to a gene; V was cut back by 4 bases and J by 5 bases. The CDR3 here is CASSWTSGRSDNEQFF. CDR3 sequence (DNA): TGTGCCAGCAGTTGGACTAGCGGGAGGTCGGACAATGAGCAGTTCTTC.

V is TRBV15 and J is TRBJ2-7; possibly TRBD2 for D (6 bases). The CDR3 contains 15 residues. Looked up from germline, CDR1 is LNHNV and CDR2 is YYDKDF (reference sequence). Trimming took off 3 bases at V and 4 bases at J, with 16 bases between the two ends. CDR3 DNA: TGTGCCACCAGCAGCCGGGACTCCGTTTCGTACGAGCAGTACTTC. Amino acids: CATSSRDSVSYEQYF.

The gene calls are TRBV2 and TRBJ1-1; D call uncertain. CDR3 length: 15 residues. Trimming removed 0 bases at V and 6 bases at J, with 14 bases between. Germline CDR1 is SNHLY and CDR2 is FYNNEI. This CDR3 is CASSEAPTGKPEAFF. CDR3 bases: TGTGCCAGCAGTGAAGCCCCAACTGGAAAACCTGAAGCTTTCTTT.

The chain employs TRBV7-9 and TRBJ2-7, with TRBD2 identical over 11 bases. The ends lost 2 bases at V and 6 bases at J; junction bases unmatched: 3. This CDR3 region has 14 residues. Germline V CDR1 and CDR2: SEHNR, FQNEAQ (reference sequence). CDR3 nucleotides: TGTGCCAGCAGCTTATTGCTAGCGGGAGGCGAGCAGTACTTC. It is translated as CASSLLLAGGEQYF.

This chain connects TRBV3-1 to TRBJ2-7; D unclear. Germline assignment: CDR1 LGHDT and CDR2 YNNKEL (reference sequence). The V end lost 1 base, the J end lost 1 base, and 8 bases lay between the germline ends. This CDR3 comprises 14 residues. The CDR3, as DNA: TGTGCCAGCAGCCAAGGGGGTGGTTCCTACGAGCAGTACTTC. It yields the protein CASSQGGGSYEQYF.

The CDR3 loop reads CASRGQSNEQFF. CDR3 in DNA: TGTGCCAGCAGAGGACAGTCCAATGAGCAGTTCTTC. The V and J genes are TRBV27 and TRBJ2-1; D might be TRBD1 (6 bases). The germline V gene encodes CDR1 MNHEY and CDR2 SMNVEV (reference sequence). This CDR3 has 12 residues. The V gene lost 6 bases and the J gene lost 6 bases, with 9 bases spanning the gap.

The rearrangement links TRBV20-1 to TRBJ2-1; D might be TRBD2 (5 bases). Germline V gene sequence: CDR1 DFQATT, CDR2 SNEGSKA (reference sequence). This CDR3 region has 16 residues. V shed 1 base and J shed 4 bases, with 17 bases lying between them. The CDR3 DNA reads TGCAGTGCTAGAGCCGAAACAGCGGTTACTTACAATGAGCAGTTCTTC. Residues: CSARAETAVTYNEQFF.

V and J are TRBV6-2 or TRBV6-3 and TRBJ2-7, with TRBD2 matching over 7 bases. This CDR3 is built from 15 residues. Germline CDR1 MNHEY, CDR2 SVGEGT. Trimming removed 2 bases from V and 2 bases from J; junction bases left unmatched: 6. CDR3 sequence: CASSYGLAVAYEQYF. In DNA form, the CDR3 reads TGTGCCAGCAGTTACGGGCTAGCGGTTGCCTACGAGCAGTACTTC.

The rearrangement uses TRBV29-1 and TRBJ2-2, with D unclear. This CDR3 contains 13 residues. The germline V and J ends were trimmed by 5 bases and 2 bases, with 9 bases remaining between them. CDR1 is SQVTM and CDR2 is ANQGSEA in the germline V gene. CDR3 bases: TGCAGCGTTTACGCAAGTAACACCGGGGAGCTGTTTTTT. Its protein is CSVYASNTGELFF.

The V and J genes are TRBV28 and TRBJ1-1, with D perhaps TRBD1 (6 bases). V was clipped by 5 bases and J by 3 bases, with 13 bases between them. CDR1 and CDR2 from the germline V gene are MDHEN and SYDVKM. The CDR3 is 14 residues long. The CDR3 protein is CASSPLRGHTEAFF. The CDR3 nucleotides are TGTGCCAGCAGTCCGCTGCGGGGGCACACTGAAGCTTTCTTT.

CDR3 nucleotide sequence: TGTGCCAGCAGCGAAGCACCGAACACTGAAGCTTTCTTT. Translation: CASSEAPNTEAFF. The rearrangement links TRBV5-4 to TRBJ1-1; no clear D gene. The ends were cut back, 4 bases at V and 1 base at J, with 8 bases in the middle. Germline CDR1 reads SGHNT; CDR2 reads YYREEE (reference sequence). This CDR3 is 13 amino acids long.

This rearrangement joins TRBV30 to TRBJ1-2; D gene unclear. CDR1 is GTSNPN and CDR2 is SVGIG in the germline V gene (reference sequence). The V gene lost 1 base and the J gene lost 3 bases, with 6 bases spanning the gap. The length of the CDR3 is 12 residues. CDR3 DNA: TGTGCCTGGAGTGAGGGTTACTATGGCTACACCTTC. Protein: CAWSEGYYGYTF.

The V gene is TRBV27, the J gene TRBJ2-1, with TRBD2 matching 8 bases. CDR1 is MNHEY and CDR2 is SMNVEV in the germline V gene (reference sequence). Germline trimming cut 3 bases from V and 5 bases from J; bases unmatched to any gene: 9. CDR3 length equals 16 residues. CDR3 amino acids: CASSLTPSGGNNEQFF. The CDR3 DNA is TGTGCCAGCAGTTTGACCCCCAGCGGGGGTAACAATGAGCAGTTCTTC.

The rearrangement uses TRBV27 and TRBJ2-7; 9 bases align to TRBD2. The CDR3 is 15 amino acids. Germline assignment: CDR1 MNHEY and CDR2 SMNVEV (reference sequence). With V trimmed by 3 bases and J by 4 bases, 7 bases remained unmatched. CDR3 bases: TGTGCCAGCAGTTTCATGCGGGAGGGCCAATACGAGCAGTACTTC. This sequence encodes CASSFMREGQYEQYF.

The rearrangement joins TRBV29-1 to TRBJ2-2; 9 bases are shared with TRBD1. The germline V gene has CDR1 SQVTM and CDR2 ANQGSEA. V lost 8 bases to trimming and J lost 5 bases; unmatched junction nucleotides: 3. The length of the CDR3 is 12 residues. CDR3: CSTGTGTGELFF. DNA for the CDR3: TGCAGCACCGGGACAGGGACCGGGGAGCTGTTTTTT.